The 20 T cell receptor beta chains in this list originate from one sample, sequenced in a study of PD-1 blockade in mismatch repair-deficient tumors. Some clones are missing from TCRdb's copy, which holds only in-frame ones; the method was immunoSEQ multiplex PCR. This table has 75,000 to 80,000 clones, approximately 81% appearing once. The source material was peripheral blood, sampled 44 weeks after starting pembrolizumab. The source of these receptors is an adult with mismatch repair-deficient cancer.

Only one count was recorded for this clone. This rearrangement joins TRBV5-5 to TRBJ1-2; a possible D gene is TRBD1 (5 bases). Trimming pared 4 bases from V and 4 bases from J, leaving 20 bases between. The CDR3 consists of 16 residues. CDR1 is SGHKS and CDR2 is YYEKEE in the germline V gene (reference sequence). CDR3 nucleotides: TGTGCCAGCAGCGTGAACGGGGCACCCGGAGGCTATGGCTACACCTTC. It encodes CASSVNGAPGGYGYTF.

The V gene is TRBV5-5, the J gene TRBJ2-1; 10 bases line up with TRBD2. The V gene's germline CDR1 is SGHKS and CDR2 YYEKEE (reference sequence). The V segment lost 3 bases and the J segment 0 bases; nucleotides outside the gene matches: 9. This CDR3 spans 18 amino acids. The CDR3 loop is CASSSSSGTSVSYNEQFF. DNA of the CDR3: TGTGCCAGCAGCTCGAGCTCCGGGACTAGCGTCTCCTACAATGAGCAGTTCTTC.

The rearrangement joins TRBV7-9 to TRBJ2-4; 10 nucleotides match TRBD1. With 5 bases clipped from V and 2 bases from J, the junction kept 3 bases outside the gene matches. The germline CDR1 and CDR2 sequences are SEHNR and FQNEAQ (reference sequence). This CDR3 contains 15 residues. The CDR3 reads CASSGDRGPKNIQYF. For the CDR3, the DNA is TGTGCCAGCAGCGGGGACAGGGGCCCCAAAAACATTCAGTACTTC.

This rearrangement joins TRBV5-6 to TRBJ1-2; no definite D call. The CDR3 totals 14 residues. In germline, CDR1 is SGHDT, CDR2 YYEEEE. Trimming removed 4 bases from V and 2 bases from J, with 12 bases in between. The CDR3 nucleotides are TGTGCCAGCAGCACCGGACCGATAAACTATGGCTACACCTTC. This codes for CASSTGPINYGYTF.

This clone was observed a few times. The chain has TRBV29-1 and TRBJ1-2; TRBD1 agrees at 12 bases. The V segment lost 7 bases and the J segment 8 bases; nucleotides outside the gene matches: 5. Germline V CDR1 and CDR2: SQVTM, ANQGSEA. The CDR3 contains 12 residues. CDR3 DNA sequence: TGCAGCGGAGGGACAGGGGGCTACGGCTACACCTTC. Protein sequence: CSGGTGGYGYTF. The full variable domain, its missing parts supplied by reference TRBV29-1 and TRBJ1-2, is SAVISQKPSRDICQRGTSLTIQCQVDSQVTMMFWYRQQPGQSLTLIATANQGSEATYESGFVIDKFPISRPNLTFSTLTVSNMSPEDSSIYLCSGGTGGYGYTFGSGTRLTVV.

The chain's CDR3 is CASSFKGGNQPQHF. The CDR3 DNA is TGTGCCAGCAGTTTCAAGGGGGGTAATCAGCCCCAGCATTTT. The chain carries TRBV27 and TRBJ1-5, with a weak D call TRBD1 (6 bases). V lost 3 bases, J lost 4 bases, and 10 bases lay in between. CDR1 is MNHEY and CDR2 is SMNVEV in the germline V gene (reference sequence). The CDR3 covers 14 residues.

By share, this clone ranks as medium-sized. The rearrangement joins TRBV19 to TRBJ2-2; TRBD1 matches at 7 bases. The CDR3 runs to 15 residues. V shed 4 bases and J 1 base; nucleotides not matched to a gene: 3. The germline CDR1 and CDR2 sequences are LNHDA and SQIVND (reference sequence). CDR3 nucleotide sequence: TGTGCCAGTAGTACGGACAGGAGGAACACCGGGGAGCTGTTTTTT. Translation: CASSTDRRNTGELFF.

The chain employs TRBV6-5 and TRBJ2-1; TRBD1 matches 10 bases. Trimming took 10 bases from V and 10 from J; bases not matched to a gene: 16. The CDR3 has 15 amino acids. Germline V gene lookup returns CDR1 MNHEY and CDR2 SVGAGI. As DNA, the CDR3 is TGTGCCACCGCGGGGACAGGGGCCGTTGTGAGAGAGCAGTTCTTC. This sequence encodes CATAGTGAVVREQFF.

The rearrangement links TRBV19 to TRBJ1-1; a possible D gene is TRBD1 (6 bases). V was cut by 2 bases and J by 0 bases, with 13 bases left in between. The CDR3 extends over 16 amino acids. CDR1 LNHDA and CDR2 SQIVND come from the germline V gene (reference sequence). The CDR3 spells CASSISGGRVNTEAFF. The DNA of the CDR3 is TGTGCCAGTAGTATATCCGGGGGCAGGGTGAACACTGAAGCTTTCTTT.

The chain carries TRBV6-4 and TRBJ1-5, with TRBD1 matching over 8 bases. CDR3 length: 14 amino acids. The ends lost 6 bases at V and 5 bases at J; junction bases unmatched: 6. Germline-derived CDR1 and CDR2 are MRHNA and SNTAGT. Here the CDR3 reads CASRTGDFDQPQHF. The CDR3 DNA is TGTGCCAGCAGGACAGGGGATTTTGATCAGCCCCAGCATTTT.

A remark on this clone: The same CDR3 also results from other DNA sequences found in this sample. V is TRBV28 and J is TRBJ1-1; no clear D. CDR3 length: 11 residues. Per the germline V gene, CDR1 is MDHEN and CDR2 is SYDVKM. Trimming took 7 bases from V and 5 from J, leaving 8 bases between them. The chain's CDR3 is CASITATEAFF. For the CDR3, the DNA is TGTGCCAGCATCACAGCGACTGAAGCTTTCTTT.

The chain combines TRBV11-3 with TRBJ1-1, with no clear D. The CDR3 has 13 amino acids. Trimming took off 2 bases at V and 0 bases at J, with 4 bases between the two ends. The germline gives CDR1 SGHNT, CDR2 YENEEA. This CDR3 is CASSLRVNTEAFF. The CDR3 DNA reads as TGTGCCAGCAGCTTAAGAGTGAACACTGAAGCTTTCTTT.

V is TRBV15 and J is TRBJ2-7; the D gene could be TRBD1 or TRBD2 (5 bases each). CDR1 and CDR2 from the germline V gene are LNHNV and YYDKDF (reference sequence). This CDR3 has 15 residues. V shed 5 bases and J shed 6 bases, with 20 bases lying between them. The CDR3 sequence: CATSVSLGRRTEQYF. For the CDR3, the DNA is TGTGCCACCAGCGTAAGCCTGGGACGCCGTACCGAGCAGTACTTC.

The rearrangement joins TRBV27 to TRBJ1-2, with D perhaps TRBD1 (5 bases). The V gene lost 5 bases and the J gene lost 6 bases, with 22 bases spanning the gap. Germline V gene data show CDR1 as MNHEY and CDR2 as SMNVEV (reference sequence). The CDR3 is 16 residues long. The CDR3 region is CASSARRPRGSHGYTF. In DNA form, the CDR3 reads TGTGCCAGCAGTGCTCGGCGACCGAGGGGTTCCCATGGCTACACCTTC.

In DNA, the CDR3 is TGTGCCAGCAGCTTTCGGACGGGGGACTCCTACGAGCAGTACTTC. Translating gives CASSFRTGDSYEQYF. The chain uses TRBV7-9 and TRBJ2-7; possibly TRBD2 for D (6 bases). The CDR3 contains 15 residues. Germline CDR1 reads SEHNR; CDR2 reads FQNEAQ (reference sequence). Trimming stripped 3 bases from V and 0 bases from J, with 12 bases between.

CDR3 DNA: TGTGCCAGCATGGCAGGGGGCAGGAATCTCAATGGCTACACCTTC. It codes for CASMAGGRNLNGYTF. V usage is TRBV7-2 and J usage is TRBJ1-2, with TRBD1 matching over 8 bases. V shed 7 bases and J 6 bases; nucleotides not matched to a gene: 13. The CDR3 consists of 15 residues. Germline lookup yields CDR1 SGHTA and CDR2 FQGNSA.

The V and J genes are TRBV7-9 and TRBJ2-3; D not resolved. V was clipped by 6 bases and J by 3 bases, with 13 bases between them. The CDR3 totals 14 residues. In germline, CDR1 is SEHNR, CDR2 FQNEAQ (reference sequence). CDR3 amino acids: CASRKQRLTDTQYF. The CDR3 DNA is TGTGCCAGCAGAAAACAGAGATTGACAGATACGCAGTATTTT.

This clone was seen a single time. The V gene is TRBV9, the J gene TRBJ1-2; a weak D match, TRBD1 (6 bases). V dropped 0 bases and J dropped 4 bases, with 22 bases sitting between them. CDR1 is SGDLS, CDR2 YYNGEE, per germline. This CDR3 region has 18 residues. The CDR3 DNA sequence: TGTGCCAGCAGCGTAGCCCTATGGGCAGGGGCCAGCGGCTATGGCTACACCTTC. It yields the protein CASSVALWAGASGYGYTF. Using reference TRBV9 and TRBJ1-2 for the parts outside the CDR3, the full variable domain is DSGVTQTPKHLITATGQRVTLRCSPRSGDLSVYWYQQSLDQGLQFLIQYYNGEERAKGNILERFSAQQFPDLHSELNLSSLELGDSALYFCASSVALWAGASGYGYTFGSGTRLTVV.

The CDR3 spells CASRTAGGPYEQYF. The DNA of the CDR3 is TGTGCCAGCAGAACAGCGGGAGGGCCCTACGAGCAGTACTTC. The rearrangement joins TRBV6-5 to TRBJ2-7; 10 positions agree with TRBD2. Per germline, CDR1 MNHEY and CDR2 SVGAGI. J gave up 2 bases and V 6 bases, and 4 bases lay outside the gene matches. The CDR3 runs 14 residues.

This rearrangement joins TRBV7-9 to TRBJ1-2; 11 positions match TRBD1. The CDR3 is 14 amino acids. The junction had 6 bases not matched to a gene; V was cut back by 5 bases and J by 7 bases. CDR1 SEHNR and CDR2 FQNEAQ come from the germline V gene (reference sequence). CDR3 region: CASSPGQGALGYTF. CDR3 DNA sequence: TGTGCCAGCAGCCCCGGACAGGGGGCGCTTGGCTACACCTTC.